What follows are 4 T cell receptor beta chains derived from one specimen sequenced in a study of blood T cell repertoires in COVID-19. Measured with immunoSEQ multiplex PCR; TCRdb has only the in-frame clones, and not every one. The sample has approximately 80,000 clones; 77% are singletons. The sample taken for sequencing was peripheral blood. All receptors derive from a human donor in a cohort sampled during active COVID-19.

The V and J genes are TRBV28 and TRBJ1-3, with a tentative D call TRBD1 (6 bases). Trimming removed 6 bases at V and 0 bases at J, with 12 bases between. The CDR3 is 15 residues long. The germline CDR1 and CDR2 sequences are MDHEN and SYDVKM. For the CDR3, the DNA is TGTGCCAGCAGGGATCAGGGGTTCTCTGGAAACACCATATATTTT. It translates to CASRDQGFSGNTIYF. The complete variable domain, with remaining parts taken from reference TRBV28 and TRBJ1-3, reads DVKVTQSSRYLVKRTGEKVFLECVQDMDHENMFWYRQDPGLGLRLIYFSYDVKMKEKGDIPEGYSVSREKKERFSLILESASTNQTSMYLCASRDQGFSGNTIYFGEGSWLTVV.

This chain joins TRBV20-1 and TRBJ2-3; 7 positions agree with TRBD2. CDR1 DFQATT and CDR2 SNEGSKA come from the germline V gene (reference sequence). The junction had 6 bases not matched to a gene; V was cut back by 3 bases and J by 0 bases. The CDR3 runs 15 residues. The CDR3 here is CSASRGDPSTDTQYF. The CDR3 DNA is TGCAGTGCTAGTCGGGGGGACCCTAGCACAGATACGCAGTATTTT.

The chain links TRBV4-2 to TRBJ2-5; D is uncertain. This CDR3 is 16 amino acids long. Trimming shortened V by 0 bases and J by 2 bases, and 13 bases separated the two germline ends. Germline V gives CDR1 LGHNA, CDR2 YNFKEQ. Here the CDR3 reads CASSQDYAGRQETQYF. The CDR3, as DNA: TGTGCCAGCAGCCAAGACTACGCAGGCCGACAAGAGACCCAGTACTTC.

This clone showed up just a few times. The rearrangement uses TRBV5-1 and TRBJ1-3; D gene uncertain. V was cut by 5 bases and J by 0 bases, with 6 bases left in between. The germline V gene has CDR1 SGHRS and CDR2 YFSETQ. CDR3 length: 13 residues. The CDR3 protein is CASRAISGNTIYF. Written as DNA, the CDR3 is TGCGCCAGCAGGGCAATCTCTGGAAACACCATATATTTT.